Shown below are 27 T cell receptor beta chains from a single sample sequenced in a study of T cells after yellow fever vaccination. TCRdb passed the 5' RACE reads through MiXCR, listing each CDR3 protein once. The repertoire holds roughly 330,000 distinct CDR3 sequences, around 7.3% seen once, with roughly a sixth in the top ten. The sequencing used PBMCs, collected about 41 days after the first yellow fever vaccination. These receptors were collected from a man in his late teens or twenties who received the YFV17D yellow fever vaccine.

This clonotype turned up a few times. The J gene is TRBJ1-1, the V gene TRBV4-1, with a tentative D call TRBD1 (5 bases). The CDR3 covers 14 residues. The V gene's germline CDR1 is MGHRA and CDR2 YSYEKL. V shed 2 bases and J shed 3 bases, with 10 bases lying between them. DNA for the CDR3: TGCGCCAGCAGCCAATCTGGGGCCCACACTGAAGCTTTCTTT. Residues: CASSQSGAHTEAFF.

The chain joins TRBV4-1 to TRBJ1-5; no definite D call. CDR1 is MGHRA and CDR2 is YSYEKL in the germline V gene. V was trimmed by 0 bases and J by 4 bases, leaving 10 bases between them. The CDR3 totals 15 residues. Here the CDR3 reads CASSQELMTNQPQHF. As DNA, the CDR3 is TGCGCCAGCAGCCAAGAGTTAATGACTAATCAGCCCCAGCATTTT.

The J gene is TRBJ2-3, the V gene TRBV7-8; tentative D call: TRBD2 (6 bases). This CDR3 has 16 residues. Trimming took off 2 bases at V and 0 bases at J, with 12 bases between the two ends. The germline gives CDR1 SGHVS, CDR2 FQNEAQ. CDR3 protein: CASSLLSGTSTDTQYF. The CDR3 DNA is TGTGCCAGCAGCTTATTGTCGGGGACTAGCACAGATACGCAGTATTTT.

This clonotype was found a few times. The chain combines TRBV7-8 with TRBJ2-3; D might be TRBD2 (6 bases). Trimming pared 5 bases from V and 7 bases from J, leaving 25 bases between. Germline V lookup: CDR1 SGHVS, CDR2 FQNEAQ. The CDR3 has 17 amino acids. The CDR3 protein is CASSPTARDSLRNTQYF. CDR3 nucleotide sequence: TGTGCCAGCAGCCCAACGGCCCGGGACTCCCTCAGGAATACGCAGTATTTT.

The V and J genes are TRBV12-3 or TRBV12-4 and TRBJ2-5, with 7 bases lining up with TRBD2. The length of the CDR3 is 16 residues. V shed 5 bases and J 4 bases; nucleotides not matched to a gene: 13. CDR3 region: CASSRRTSGDPETQYF. CDR3 DNA: TGTGCCAGCAGTCGCCGAACGAGCGGGGACCCAGAGACCCAGTACTTC.

J is TRBJ1-4 and V is TRBV7-9; D is unresolved. The germline V gene has CDR1 SEHNR and CDR2 FQNEAQ (reference sequence). CDR3 length equals 12 residues. V lost 2 bases to trimming and J lost 2 bases, with 0 bases between them. Here the CDR3 reads CASSLTNEKLFF. The CDR3 DNA reads TGTGCCAGCAGCTTAACTAATGAAAAACTGTTTTTT.

This clonotype occurred many times. V and J are TRBV5-1 and TRBJ2-3; maybe TRBD1 (6 bases). Per the germline V gene, CDR1 is SGHRS and CDR2 is YFSETQ. V shed 4 bases and J shed 4 bases, with 13 bases lying between them. This CDR3 is 14 amino acids long. The CDR3 region is CASSARQVPDTQYF. For the CDR3, the DNA is TGCGCCAGCAGCGCCCGACAGGTCCCAGATACGCAGTATTTT.

This sequence joins TRBV12-3 or TRBV12-4 and TRBJ1-1; a possible D gene is TRBD1 (6 bases). CDR3 size: 13 residues. V was clipped by 5 bases and J by 7 bases, with 14 bases between them. The CDR3 here is CASSDRWRVEAFF. Here the CDR3 DNA reads TGTGCCAGCAGTGACAGGTGGAGGGTTGAAGCTTTCTTT.

The chain links TRBV5-1 to TRBJ1-2; perhaps TRBD1 as D (5 bases). V lost 4 bases and J 8 bases, leaving 18 bases between the germline ends. The germline V gene encodes CDR1 SGHRS and CDR2 YFSETQ. The CDR3 runs 14 residues. The CDR3 nucleotides read TGCGCCAGCAGCCCGTCGACAGTTCTTAGGGGCTACACCTTC. Translating it yields CASSPSTVLRGYTF.

The chain joins TRBV12-3 or TRBV12-4 to TRBJ1-2, with no clear D. The ends were cut back, 3 bases at V and 4 bases at J, with 9 bases in the middle. The CDR3 has 13 amino acids. In nucleotides, the CDR3 is TGTGCCAGCAGTTTGGGGAAACCCTATGGCTACACCTTC. Its translation: CASSLGKPYGYTF.

To note about this clonotype: One end of the junction varies from germline; a read error may be responsible. The chain has TRBV20-1 and TRBJ2-7, with a possible D match to TRBD1 (6 bases). The CDR3 runs to 16 residues. The germline gives CDR1 DFQATT, CDR2 SNEGSKA (reference sequence). DNA for the CDR3: TGCTGTGCTAGACGAACCACAGGGAGTGCGGCCTACGAGCAGTACTTC. Translation gives CCARRTTGSAAYEQYF.

The chain combines TRBV20-1 with TRBJ2-2; D assignment may be TRBD1 or TRBD2 (5 bases each). Germline V CDR1 and CDR2: DFQATT, SNEGSKA (reference sequence). Trimming cost V 6 bases and J 0 bases, with 14 bases left between them. The CDR3 length is 15 residues. CDR3 nucleotide sequence: TGCAGTGCACCCCTCCGGGGCTCGAACACCGGGGAGCTGTTTTTT. Its protein product is CSAPLRGSNTGELFF.

V usage is TRBV5-1 and J usage is TRBJ2-5; 11 bases align to TRBD1. This CDR3 has 14 amino acids. J was trimmed by 5 bases and V by 4 bases; bases with no gene match: 4. Germline CDR1 and CDR2: SGHRS and YFSETQ. CDR3 nucleotides: TGCGCCAGCAGCATCGGGACAGGGGGGGAGACCCAGTACTTC. It specifies CASSIGTGGETQYF.

In its sample, this clonotype was seen a few times. The chain carries TRBV4-1 and TRBJ2-2; D is perhaps TRBD2 (7 bases). The CDR3 loop spans 17 amino acids. Germline V gene sequence: CDR1 MGHRA, CDR2 YSYEKL. V gave up 4 bases and J gave up 0 bases, with 15 bases separating them. CDR3 coding DNA: TGCGCCAGCAGCCGGCAGTGGGGGGGGCCGAACACCGGGGAGCTGTTTTTT. Translation gives CASSRQWGGPNTGELFF.

Comment on this clonotype: This sequence may be a read error, since a much larger clone differs from it by one base. No conserved phenylalanine or tryptophan is present at the end of the CDR3, so a read error is the likely explanation. The chain couples TRBV27 to TRBJ2-3; the D is unclear. The ends were cut back, 3 bases at V and 2 bases at J, with 6 bases in the middle. In germline, CDR1 is MNHEY, CDR2 SMNVEV (reference sequence). The CDR3 has 13 residues. CDR3 DNA sequence: TGTGCCAGCAGTTTCGCAGCCACAGATACGCAGTATATT. This codes for CASSFAATDTQYI.

This clonotype has a count of ten or more. The CDR3 loop is CASTVGGPQPQHF. CDR3 sequence (DNA): TGTGCCAGCACCGTGGGGGGGCCCCAGCCCCAGCATTTT. The rearrangement links TRBV12-3 or TRBV12-4 to TRBJ1-5, with D perhaps matching TRBD1 (6 bases). CDR3 length: 13 amino acids. Deletions cut 7 bases from V and 7 bases from J, with 14 bases between.

This clonotype has a count of ten or more. The V and J genes are TRBV6-5 and TRBJ1-2; D uncertain. The germline CDR1 and CDR2 sequences are MNHEY and SVGAGI. V lost 6 bases and J lost 6, with 14 bases in between. CDR3 size: 13 residues. This chain's CDR3 is CASRPSGGDGYTF. The CDR3, as DNA: TGTGCCAGCAGGCCTTCCGGTGGGGATGGCTACACCTTC.

This clonotype was counted a few times. V usage is TRBV20-1 and J usage is TRBJ1-2, with 7 positions matching TRBD1. This CDR3 has 15 residues. Per germline, CDR1 DFQATT and CDR2 SNEGSKA (reference sequence). Trimming removed 3 bases from V and 1 base from J; junction bases left unmatched: 8. This CDR3 reads CSASKGDSINYGYTF. CDR3 DNA: TGCAGTGCTAGTAAGGGGGACAGTATTAACTATGGCTACACCTTC.

This clonotype was observed a few times. The CDR3 DNA reads as TGCGCCAGCAGTCCTACAGGGGAAGCCGGGGAGCTGTTTTTT. Its protein is CASSPTGEAGELFF. The rearrangement joins TRBV10-2 to TRBJ2-2, with 7 bases fitting TRBD1. The CDR3 runs to 14 residues. V dropped 5 bases and J dropped 6; count of bases not matched to a gene: 6. Germline V CDR1 and CDR2: WSHSY, SAAADI.

This sequence joins TRBV12-3 or TRBV12-4 and TRBJ1-1; D is unclear. The V end was cut by 4 bases, the J end by 11 bases, with 17 bases between. This CDR3 comprises 13 residues. For the CDR3, the DNA is TGTGCCAGCAGTTACTCAGGTTGGTTCGGGGCTTTCTTT. Amino acids: CASSYSGWFGAFF.

This rearrangement joins TRBV4-3 to TRBJ1-5; no clear D gene. The V end lost 0 bases, the J end lost 4 bases, and 22 bases lay between the germline ends. The CDR3 has 19 residues. Germline V lookup: CDR1 LGHNA, CDR2 YSLEER. The DNA for the CDR3 is TGCGCCAGCAGCCAAGATAGTTGGCGGGCGAGCCGAGGGAATCAGCCCCAGCATTTT. As protein: CASSQDSWRASRGNQPQHF.

The chain has TRBV21-1 and TRBJ1-4; TRBD1 is the table's D call and was not checked against the DNA. TRBV21-1 is termed a pseudogene. There are 14 residues in the CDR3. The CDR3 nucleotides read TGTGCCAGCAGCACGGGGGCGGCTAATGAAAAACTGTTTTTT. This gives the protein CASSTGAANEKLFF.

There are a few counts of this clonotype. The rearrangement links TRBV4-3 to TRBJ2-1; D might be TRBD1 or TRBD2, each matching 5 bases. There are 14 residues in the CDR3. Germline V gene data show CDR1 as LGHNA and CDR2 as YSLEER. Trimming stripped 4 bases from V and 12 bases from J, with 19 bases between. CDR3 sequence reads: CASSPPGEPRGQFF. For the CDR3, the DNA is TGCGCCAGCAGCCCCCCCGGGGAGCCAAGGGGGCAGTTCTTC.

The J gene is TRBJ2-1, the V gene TRBV5-1; no reliable D call. Germline lookup yields CDR1 SGHRS and CDR2 YFSETQ. The CDR3 runs 11 residues. V lost 4 bases and J 5 bases, leaving 4 bases between the germline ends. Here the CDR3 reads CASSEDNEQFF. The CDR3 region has the DNA TGCGCCAGCAGCGAAGACAATGAGCAGTTCTTC.

The chain links TRBV3-1 to TRBJ2-1; D is unclear. CDR1 and CDR2 from the germline V gene are LGHDT and YNNKEL (reference sequence). The length of the CDR3 is 12 residues. Between the trimmed V and J ends, which lost 0 bases and 10 bases, there was a span of 7 bases. CDR3 amino acids: CASSQEGAEQFF. The CDR3 DNA reads TGTGCCAGCAGCCAAGAGGGTGCCGAGCAGTTCTTC.

This clonotype has more than one count but fewer than ten. The rearrangement uses TRBV6-2 or TRBV6-3 and TRBJ2-2; a possible D gene is TRBD1 (6 bases). This CDR3 has 14 residues. Germline V gene data show CDR1 as MNHEY and CDR2 as SVGEGT. The CDR3 sequence: CAARGQTNTGELFF. As DNA, the CDR3 is TGTGCAGCAAGAGGACAGACCAACACCGGGGAGCTGTTTTTT.

This clonotype has at least ten counts. In DNA form, the CDR3 reads TGTGCCAGCAGCCCCCCTGGCGATAATGAGCAGTTCTTC. Protein: CASSPPGDNEQFF. This sequence joins TRBV7-8 and TRBJ2-1; D call uncertain. Trimming cost V 5 bases and J 7 bases, with 12 bases left between them. The CDR3 is 13 residues long. Germline V gene sequence: CDR1 SGHVS, CDR2 FQNEAQ.